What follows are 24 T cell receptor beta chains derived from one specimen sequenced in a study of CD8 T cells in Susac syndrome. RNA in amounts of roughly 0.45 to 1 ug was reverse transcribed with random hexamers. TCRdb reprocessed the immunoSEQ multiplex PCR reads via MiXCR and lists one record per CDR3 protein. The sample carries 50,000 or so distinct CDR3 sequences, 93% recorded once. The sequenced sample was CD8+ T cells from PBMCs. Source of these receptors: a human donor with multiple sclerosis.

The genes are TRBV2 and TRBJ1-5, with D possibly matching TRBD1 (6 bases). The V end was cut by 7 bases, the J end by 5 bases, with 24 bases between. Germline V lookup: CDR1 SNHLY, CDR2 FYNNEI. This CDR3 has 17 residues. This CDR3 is CASKLSDRREAYQPQHF. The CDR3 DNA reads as TGTGCCAGCAAGCTCTCGGACAGAAGGGAGGCTTATCAGCCCCAGCATTTT. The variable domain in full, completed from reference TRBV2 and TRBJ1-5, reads EPEVTQTPSHQVTQMGQEVILRCVPISNHLYFYWYRQILGQKVEFLVSFYNNEISEKSEIFDDQFSVERPDGSNFTLKIRSTKLEDSAMYFCASKLSDRREAYQPQHFGDGTRLSIL.

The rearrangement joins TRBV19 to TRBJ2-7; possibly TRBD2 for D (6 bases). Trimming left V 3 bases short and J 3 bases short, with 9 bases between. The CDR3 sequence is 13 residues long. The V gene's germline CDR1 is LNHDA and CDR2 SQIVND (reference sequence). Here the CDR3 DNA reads TGTGCCAGTAGTATGGGAGGCAACTACGAGCAGTACTTC. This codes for CASSMGGNYEQYF. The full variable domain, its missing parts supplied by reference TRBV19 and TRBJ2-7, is DGGITQSPKYLFRKEGQNVTLSCEQNLNHDAMYWYRQDPGQGLRLIYYSQIVNDFQKGDIAEGYSVSREKKESFPLTVTSAQKNPTAFYLCASSMGGNYEQYFGPGTRLTVT.

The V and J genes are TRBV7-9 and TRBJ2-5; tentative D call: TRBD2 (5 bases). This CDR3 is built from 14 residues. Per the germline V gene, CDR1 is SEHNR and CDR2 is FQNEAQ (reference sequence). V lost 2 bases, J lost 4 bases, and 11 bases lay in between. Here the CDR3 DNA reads TGTGCCAGCAGCTTAATCCACGGGGTAGAGACCCAGTACTTC. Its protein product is CASSLIHGVETQYF.

CDR3 protein: CASSIERGGTYNEQFF. The CDR3 nucleotides read TGTGCCAGTAGTATAGAGCGGGGGGGTACCTACAATGAGCAGTTCTTC. This chain links TRBV19 with TRBJ2-1, with 9 bases matching TRBD2. The V segment lost 0 bases and the J segment 2 bases; nucleotides outside the gene matches: 2. Germline V gene lookup returns CDR1 LNHDA and CDR2 SQIVND (reference sequence). The CDR3 consists of 16 residues.

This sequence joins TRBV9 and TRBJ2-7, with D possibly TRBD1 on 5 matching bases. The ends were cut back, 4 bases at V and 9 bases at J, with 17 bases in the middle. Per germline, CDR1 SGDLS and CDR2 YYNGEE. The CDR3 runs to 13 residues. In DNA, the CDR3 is TGTGCCAGCAGCCCCAGGGCCTCGGAAGTGCAGTACTTC. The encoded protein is CASSPRASEVQYF.

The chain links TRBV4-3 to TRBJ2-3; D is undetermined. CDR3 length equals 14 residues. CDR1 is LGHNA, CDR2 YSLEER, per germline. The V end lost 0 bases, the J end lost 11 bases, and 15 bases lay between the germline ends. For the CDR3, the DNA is TGCGCCAGCAGCCAAGAGGCCGTTTCCCTTGTGCAGTATTTT. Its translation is CASSQEAVSLVQYF.

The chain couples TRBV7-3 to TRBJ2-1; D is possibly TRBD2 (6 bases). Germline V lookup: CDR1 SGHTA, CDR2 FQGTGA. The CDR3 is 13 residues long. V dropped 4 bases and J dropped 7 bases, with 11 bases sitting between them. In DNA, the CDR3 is TGTGCCAGCAGCTACCAACGGGGGAATGAGCAGTTCTTC. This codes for CASSYQRGNEQFF.

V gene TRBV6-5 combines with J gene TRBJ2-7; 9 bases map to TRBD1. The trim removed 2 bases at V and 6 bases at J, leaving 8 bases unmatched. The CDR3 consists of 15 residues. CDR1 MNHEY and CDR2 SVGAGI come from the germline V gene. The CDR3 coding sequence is TGTGCCAGCAGTTACCCCGAGGACAGGGGTGGCGAGCAGTACTTC. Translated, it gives CASSYPEDRGGEQYF.

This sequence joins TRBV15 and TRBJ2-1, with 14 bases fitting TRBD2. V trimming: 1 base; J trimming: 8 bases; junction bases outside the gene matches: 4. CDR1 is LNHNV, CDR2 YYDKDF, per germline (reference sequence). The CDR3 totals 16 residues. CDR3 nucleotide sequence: TGTGCCACCAGCAGAGCCCGACTAGCGGGGGGGGATGAGCAGTTCTTC. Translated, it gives CATSRARLAGGDEQFF.

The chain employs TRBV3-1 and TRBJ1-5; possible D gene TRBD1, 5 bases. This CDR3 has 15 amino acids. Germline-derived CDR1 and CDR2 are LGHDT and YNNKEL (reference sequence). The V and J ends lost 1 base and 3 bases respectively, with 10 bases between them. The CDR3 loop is CASSQGTPSNQPQHF. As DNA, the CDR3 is TGTGCCAGCAGCCAAGGGACACCTTCCAATCAGCCCCAGCATTTT.

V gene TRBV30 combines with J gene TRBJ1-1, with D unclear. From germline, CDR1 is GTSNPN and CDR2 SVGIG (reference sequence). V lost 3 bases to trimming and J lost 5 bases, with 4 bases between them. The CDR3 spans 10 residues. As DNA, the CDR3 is TGTGCCTGGAGAGGAACTGAAGCTTTCTTT. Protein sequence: CAWRGTEAFF.

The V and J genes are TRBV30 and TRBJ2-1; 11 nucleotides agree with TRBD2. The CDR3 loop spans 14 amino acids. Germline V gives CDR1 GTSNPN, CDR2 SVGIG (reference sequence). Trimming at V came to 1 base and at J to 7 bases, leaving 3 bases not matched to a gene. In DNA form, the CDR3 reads TGTGCCTGGAGTGGGGCTAGCGGGGGGAATGAGCAGTTCTTC. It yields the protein CAWSGASGGNEQFF.

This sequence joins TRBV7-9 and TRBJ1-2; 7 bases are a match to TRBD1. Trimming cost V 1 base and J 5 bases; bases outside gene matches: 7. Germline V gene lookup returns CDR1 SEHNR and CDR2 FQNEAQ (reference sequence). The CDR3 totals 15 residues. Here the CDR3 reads CASSLGDRETYGYTF. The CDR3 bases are TGTGCCAGCAGCTTAGGTGACAGGGAGACTTATGGCTACACCTTC.

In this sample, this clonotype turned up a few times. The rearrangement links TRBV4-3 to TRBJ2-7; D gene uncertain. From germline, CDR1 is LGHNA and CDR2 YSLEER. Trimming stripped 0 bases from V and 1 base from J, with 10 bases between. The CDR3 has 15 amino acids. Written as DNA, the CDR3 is TGCGCCAGCAGCCAAGAGACCGGACCTTCCTACGAGCAGTACTTC. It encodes CASSQETGPSYEQYF.

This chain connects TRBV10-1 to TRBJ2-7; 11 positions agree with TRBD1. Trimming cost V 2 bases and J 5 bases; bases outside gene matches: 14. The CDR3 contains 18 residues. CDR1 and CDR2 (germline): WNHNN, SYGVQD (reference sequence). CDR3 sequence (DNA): TGCGCCAGCAGTGAGACGCTGACCATGGACAGGGGGCGACACGAGCAGTACTTC. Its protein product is CASSETLTMDRGRHEQYF.

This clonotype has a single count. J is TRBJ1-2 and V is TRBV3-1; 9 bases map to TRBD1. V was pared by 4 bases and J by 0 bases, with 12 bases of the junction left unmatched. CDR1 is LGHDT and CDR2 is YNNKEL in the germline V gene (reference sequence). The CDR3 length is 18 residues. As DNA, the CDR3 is TGTGCCAGCAGCCGCCTTCGGGACAGGGTCAAAGCTAACTATGGCTACACCTTC. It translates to CASSRLRDRVKANYGYTF.

Here the CDR3 reads CASSLRVVGTEAFF. The CDR3 bases are TGTGCCAGCAGCCTCAGGGTTGTCGGCACTGAAGCTTTCTTT. V usage is TRBV13 and J usage is TRBJ1-1, with TRBD1 as a possible D gene (5 bases). Germline V gene data show CDR1 as PRHDT and CDR2 as FYEKMQ (reference sequence). The V end was cut by 5 bases, the J end by 4 bases, with 14 bases between. There are 14 residues in the CDR3. The complete variable domain, with remaining parts taken from reference TRBV13 and TRBJ1-1, reads AAGVIQSPRHLIKEKRETATLKCYPIPRHDTVYWYQQGPGQDPQFLISFYEKMQSDKGSIPDRFSAQQFSDYHSELNMSSLELGDSALYFCASSLRVVGTEAFFGQGTRLTVV.

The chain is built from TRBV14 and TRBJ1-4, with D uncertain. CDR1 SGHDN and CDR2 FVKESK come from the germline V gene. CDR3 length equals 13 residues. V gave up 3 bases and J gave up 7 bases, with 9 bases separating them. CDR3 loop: CASSHIGFEKLFF. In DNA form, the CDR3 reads TGTGCCAGCAGCCATATTGGGTTTGAAAAACTGTTTTTT.

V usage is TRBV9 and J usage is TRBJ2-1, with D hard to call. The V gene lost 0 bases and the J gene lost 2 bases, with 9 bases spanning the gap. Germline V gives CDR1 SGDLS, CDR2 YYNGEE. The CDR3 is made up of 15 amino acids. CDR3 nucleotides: TGTGCCAGCAGCGTAGGCGGTTATACCTACAATGAGCAGTTCTTC. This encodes CASSVGGYTYNEQFF.

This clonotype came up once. CDR3 DNA: TGCAGTGCTAGGGACGGCAGGGAGGCGACTGAAGCTTTCTTT. Protein product: CSARDGREATEAFF. V is TRBV20-1 and J is TRBJ1-1; a weak D match, TRBD1 (5 bases). Trimming took off 3 bases at V and 5 bases at J, with 16 bases between the two ends. From germline, CDR1 is DFQATT and CDR2 SNEGSKA (reference sequence). The CDR3 covers 14 residues.

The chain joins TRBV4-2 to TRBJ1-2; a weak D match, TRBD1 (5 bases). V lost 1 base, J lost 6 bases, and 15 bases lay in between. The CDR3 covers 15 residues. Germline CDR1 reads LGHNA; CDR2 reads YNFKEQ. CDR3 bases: TGTGCCAGCAGCCAAGCCTCACCGGGGGGTGATGGCTACACCTTC. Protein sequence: CASSQASPGGDGYTF.

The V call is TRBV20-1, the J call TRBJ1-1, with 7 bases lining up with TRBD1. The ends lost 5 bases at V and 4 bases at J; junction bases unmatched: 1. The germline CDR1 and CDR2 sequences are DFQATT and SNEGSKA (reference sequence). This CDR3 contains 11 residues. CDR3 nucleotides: TGCAGTGCTGCAGGGGGCACTGAAGCTTTCTTT. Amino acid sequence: CSAAGGTEAFF.

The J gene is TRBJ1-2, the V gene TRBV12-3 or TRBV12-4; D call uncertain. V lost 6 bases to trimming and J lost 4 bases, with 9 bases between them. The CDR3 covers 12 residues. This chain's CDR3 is CASSTPFYGYTF. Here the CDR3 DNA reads TGTGCCAGCAGCACACCATTCTATGGCTACACCTTC.

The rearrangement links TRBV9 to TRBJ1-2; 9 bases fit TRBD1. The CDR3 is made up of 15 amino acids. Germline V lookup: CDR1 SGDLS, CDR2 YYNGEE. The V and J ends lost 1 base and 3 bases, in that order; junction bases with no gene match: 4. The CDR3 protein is CASSVRDREHYGYTF. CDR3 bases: TGTGCCAGCAGCGTACGGGACAGGGAGCACTATGGCTACACCTTC. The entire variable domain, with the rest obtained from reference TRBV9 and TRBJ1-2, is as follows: DSGVTQTPKHLITATGQRVTLRCSPRSGDLSVYWYQQSLDQGLQFLIQYYNGEERAKGNILERFSAQQFPDLHSELNLSSLELGDSALYFCASSVRDREHYGYTFGSGTRLTVV.